This entry concerns a single TCR beta chain. Its cognate antigen is unknown. This entry comes from a study of T-cell memory formation after mild COVID-19. Whole-study results and caveats: The pre-infection memory compartment contained some responding clones, suggesting cross-reactive memory joined. Contracting clones from day 15 to 85 had balanced CD4/CD8; later expanders favoured CD4+. Contracting CD4+ clones lay largely in CM and EM, with CD8+ ones residing in EMRA.

TCR alpha and TCR beta cDNA libraries carrying sample barcodes and UMIs came from 5'RACE with constant-segment primers. TCRdb itself ran the 5' RACE reads through MiXCR, one entry per CDR3 protein. The top ten clones hold roughly 8.7% of a sample with roughly 400,000 distinct CDR3 sequences, 24% of them seen once. The CDR3 runs 15 residues. With V trimmed by 6 bases and J by 2 bases, 8 bases remained unmatched. What was sequenced was PBMCs or a T cell subset sorted from them (not recorded which). V gene TRBV12-3 or TRBV12-4 combines with J gene TRBJ2-3; 7 bases match TRBD2. This clonotype originated in an adult woman who had mild COVID-19 (a few samples of this study predate the infection). Cell type and time point are not known. The CDR3 coding sequence is TGTGCCAGCAGGGGTAGGGGAGGGGTCACAGATACGCAGTATTTT. Translating it yields CASRGRGGVTDTQYF.